The 23 T cell receptor delta chains given below trace back to one sample, sequenced in a study of gamma-delta chains in newborns, infants, children. TCRdb redid the clone calls on the reads with CATT. The sample shows 5,000 or so delta-chain clones, 3% to 4% of them seen only once. The sequencing input was blood. The origin of the receptors is a child who was a newborn, infant or young child, either healthy, febrile or measles-vaccinated (not recorded which).

This clone was counted a few times. The rearrangement uses TRDV2 and TRDJ3; 10 nucleotides match TRDD3. The J segment lost 5 bases and the V segment lost 4 bases, leaving 10 bases of the junction unmatched. Germline V gene sequence: CDR1 GEAIGNYY, CDR2 EKD. The CDR3 sequence is 18 residues long. The CDR3 sequence: CACEEVGDTGRDTRQMFF. The CDR3 region has the DNA TGTGCCTGTGAGGAAGTGGGGGATACTGGCCGGGACACCCGACAGATGTTTTTC.

This clone was recorded a few times. The chain combines TRDV2 with TRDJ3; D may be TRDD3 (5 bases). V lost 1 base, J lost 2 bases, and 14 bases lay in between. Germline V CDR1 and CDR2: GEAIGNYY, EKD. This CDR3 contains 18 residues. The CDR3 coding sequence is TGTGCCTGTGACACACTGGCTATGACAACCTGGGACACCCGACAGATGTTTTTC. It codes for CACDTLAMTTWDTRQMFF.

This clone was counted a few times. The likely explanation is a read error, given a far larger clone one base away. Other DNA sequences in this specimen translate into the identical CDR3. V gene TRDV2 combines with J gene TRDJ1; maybe TRDD3 (5 bases). The length of the CDR3 is 13 residues. The germline gives CDR1 GEAIGNYY, CDR2 EKD. V lost 0 bases and J 2 bases, leaving 6 bases between the germline ends. CDR3 DNA sequence: TGTGCCTGTGACACCTGGGGAACCGATAAACTCATCTTT. This codes for CACDTWGTDKLIF.

This clone was seen a handful of times. A junction boundary mismatches the germline segment, possibly from a read error. The chain couples TRDV1 to TRDJ3, with TRDD3 matching over 7 bases. Germline V gene data show CDR1 as TSWWSYY and CDR2 as QGS. The CDR3 loop spans 22 amino acids. DNA of the CDR3: TGTGCTCTTGGGGCCCGATGGGATACCTCTGAGCTCAGCTCCCGGGACACCCGACAGATGTTTTTC. This codes for CALGARWDTSELSSRDTRQMFF.

Relative to its sample, this clone is medium-sized. The chain couples TRDV2 to TRDJ2, with 9 positions matching TRDD3. The germline V gene has CDR1 GEAIGNYY and CDR2 EKD. CDR3 size: 17 residues. J gave up 4 bases and V 0 bases, and 8 bases lay outside the gene matches. The CDR3 spells CACDTVSVLGETAQLFF. The CDR3 DNA is TGTGCCTGTGACACCGTATCCGTACTGGGGGAGACAGCACAACTCTTCTTT.

By sample share, this clone is medium-sized. Other DNA sequences in the same sample also yield this CDR3. The chain joins TRDV2 to TRDJ2; 12 positions agree with TRDD3. The trim removed 3 bases at V and 4 bases at J, leaving 2 bases unmatched. CDR3 size: 15 residues. Germline V gene data show CDR1 as GEAIGNYY and CDR2 as EKD. The CDR3 nucleotides are TGTGCCTGTGACCTACTGGGGGATACGACAGCACAACTCTTCTTT. Translation gives CACDLLGDTTAQLFF.

This clone occurred a few times. The chain carries TRDV2 and TRDJ2; 13 positions match TRDD3. Germline V gives CDR1 GEAIGNYY, CDR2 EKD. The CDR3 runs to 19 residues. The V and J ends lost 1 base and 3 bases, in that order; junction bases with no gene match: 10. The CDR3 DNA is TGTGCCTGTGACACACTGGGGGATACGCGGGGAGGTCTGACAGCACAACTCTTCTTT. It is translated as CACDTLGDTRGGLTAQLFF.

V usage is TRDV2 and J usage is TRDJ3, with 8 bases identical to TRDD3. V gave up 0 bases and J gave up 3 bases; unmatched junction bases: 6. From germline, CDR1 is GEAIGNYY and CDR2 EKD. CDR3 length: 18 residues. Here the CDR3 DNA reads TGTGCCTGTGACACCGTTGGGGGATTCGGCTGGGACACCCGACAGATGTTTTTC. It translates to CACDTVGGFGWDTRQMFF.

In the case of this clone: Other DNA sequences of this sample code for an identical CDR3. This rearrangement joins TRDV3 to TRDJ1; the match to TRDD3 covers 9 bases. Germline V gene sequence: CDR1 TVYSNPD, CDR2 GDNSRS (reference sequence). Germline trimming cut 3 bases from V and 3 bases from J; bases unmatched to any gene: 26. CDR3 length equals 20 residues. CDR3 nucleotides: TGTGCCTTCACCACTACCCCTAACACGGGGGATACTCTGCTCGCCGATAAACTCATCTTT. It codes for CAFTTTPNTGDTLLADKLIF.

CDR3 in DNA: TGTGCCTGTGACACCGTTGGGGGGCCCATCAGCTCCTGGGACACCCGACAGATGTTTTTC. Its translation is CACDTVGGPISSWDTRQMFF. J is TRDJ3 and V is TRDV2; D possibly corresponds to TRDD3 (6 bases). V was trimmed by 0 bases and J by 0 bases, leaving 17 bases between them. Looked up from germline, CDR1 is GEAIGNYY and CDR2 is EKD. This CDR3 is built from 20 residues.

This clone was found a few times. Within the sample, other DNA sequences also encode this same CDR3. The rearrangement uses TRDV2 and TRDJ3, with 9 bases fitting TRDD3. The CDR3 spans 19 residues. Germline V gene data show CDR1 as GEAIGNYY and CDR2 as EKD. V shed 0 bases, J shed 0 bases, and the junction held 5 bases outside the gene matches. DNA of the CDR3: TGTGCCTGTGACACCGTGATGGGGGATAGCTCCTGGGACACCCGACAGATGTTTTTC. It is translated as CACDTVMGDSSWDTRQMFF.

Judged by abundance, this clone is medium-sized. V is TRDV2 and J is TRDJ1; 7 nucleotides agree with TRDD3. With V trimmed by 1 base and J by 0 bases, 4 bases remained unmatched. The CDR3 is 15 amino acids. The germline gives CDR1 GEAIGNYY, CDR2 EKD. The CDR3 loop is CACDTGGRYTDKLIF. DNA of the CDR3: TGTGCCTGTGACACTGGGGGACGCTACACCGATAAACTCATCTTT.

Worth noting for this clone: Different DNA sequences within this sample yield the same CDR3. The chain combines TRDV2 with TRDJ2; 8 bases match TRDD3. There are 20 residues in the CDR3. The germline V gene has CDR1 GEAIGNYY and CDR2 EKD. J lost 0 bases, V lost 0 bases, and 14 bases had no gene match. The CDR3 spells CACDTVASGGDKTLTAQLFF. The CDR3 DNA reads TGTGCCTGTGACACCGTAGCTTCGGGGGGGGATAAAACTTTGACAGCACAACTCTTCTTT.

This clone has just a few counts. The identical CDR3 is also encoded by other nucleotide sequences in the sample. This chain uses TRDV2 with TRDJ3; D may be TRDD3 (5 bases). This CDR3 contains 16 residues. Trimming shortened V by 1 base and J by 0 bases, and 6 bases separated the two germline ends. The germline gives CDR1 GEAIGNYY, CDR2 EKD. As DNA, the CDR3 is TGTGCCTGTGACACGTGGGGCTCCTGGGACACCCGACAGATGTTTTTC. This codes for CACDTWGSWDTRQMFF.

V usage is TRDV2 and J usage is TRDJ3; 11 nucleotides agree with TRDD3. V gave up 1 base and J gave up 0 bases; unmatched junction bases: 7. Germline CDR1 and CDR2: GEAIGNYY and EKD. The length of the CDR3 is 20 residues. The CDR3 region has the DNA TGTGCCTGTGACACGGTGGGGGATACGAAGAGCTCCTGGGACACCCGACAGATGTTTTTC. Translated, it gives CACDTVGDTKSSWDTRQMFF.

This clone was detected a few times. A read error may produce the germline difference seen at one junction end. Additional DNA sequences in this sample encode the identical CDR3. This chain links TRDV2 with TRDJ2, with 12 nucleotides matching TRDD3. Germline-derived CDR1 and CDR2 are GEAIGNYY and EKD. There are 15 residues in the CDR3. In DNA, the CDR3 is TGTGCCTGTGACGTACTGGGGGATACTCCAGCACAACTCTTCTTC. It codes for CACDVLGDTPAQLFF.

The chain uses TRDV1 and TRDJ1; unclear D gene. Per the germline V gene, CDR1 is TSWWSYY and CDR2 is QGS. Trimming removed 0 bases from V and 1 base from J, with 12 bases in between. The CDR3 consists of 16 residues. The CDR3 protein is CALGELAPHPTDKLIF. The CDR3 nucleotides are TGTGCTCTTGGGGAACTGGCCCCACATCCCACCGATAAACTCATCTTT.

The CDR3 DNA is TGTGCCTGTGACCTACTGGGGGATACGACTTTGACAGCACAACTCTTCTTT. Translating it yields CACDLLGDTTLTAQLFF. V and J are TRDV2 and TRDJ2, with 13 bases identical to TRDD3. V lost 3 bases, J lost 0 bases, and 3 bases stayed unmatched. Germline V CDR1 and CDR2: GEAIGNYY, EKD. The CDR3 loop spans 17 amino acids.

In its sample, this clone ranks as medium-sized. J is TRDJ3 and V is TRDV2; TRDD3 matches at 13 bases. Unmatched junction bases numbered 10, after V lost 3 bases and J lost 3 bases. This CDR3 has 20 amino acids. The V gene's germline CDR1 is GEAIGNYY and CDR2 EKD. The DNA of the CDR3 is TGTGCCTGTGACCCAGTACTGGGGGATACGCTGTTCTGGGACACCCGACAGATGTTTTTC. This codes for CACDPVLGDTLFWDTRQMFF.

This clone turned up a few times. The gene calls are TRDV2 and TRDJ3, with 8 positions matching TRDD3. Germline V gene lookup returns CDR1 GEAIGNYY and CDR2 EKD. This CDR3 is 18 amino acids long. V lost 0 bases and J lost 1; bases outside the gene matches: 4. The CDR3 protein is CACDTLGDGSWDTRQMFF. The CDR3 nucleotides are TGTGCCTGTGACACCTTGGGGGATGGTTCCTGGGACACCCGACAGATGTTTTTC.

This clone was seen only a few times. This chain uses TRDV2 with TRDJ1; 9 nucleotides line up with TRDD3. There are 15 residues in the CDR3. The J segment lost 3 bases and the V segment lost 1 base, leaving 5 bases of the junction unmatched. Germline V gene sequence: CDR1 GEAIGNYY, CDR2 EKD. CDR3 sequence (DNA): TGTGCCTGTGACACTGTGGGGGATAAATCCGATAAACTCATCTTT. This translates into CACDTVGDKSDKLIF.

By share of the sample, this clone is medium-sized (0.01 to 0.1%). The genes are TRDV2 and TRDJ3; 8 positions agree with TRDD3. V trimming: 0 bases; J trimming: 0 bases; junction bases outside the gene matches: 9. The CDR3 is 20 amino acids. Germline assignment: CDR1 GEAIGNYY and CDR2 EKD. CDR3 protein: CACDTILLGAHSWDTRQMFF. The CDR3, as DNA: TGTGCCTGTGACACCATCCTACTGGGGGCCCACTCCTGGGACACCCGACAGATGTTTTTC.

This clone is medium-sized by share. The V and J genes are TRDV2 and TRDJ3; 13 bases line up with TRDD3. Germline V gene sequence: CDR1 GEAIGNYY, CDR2 EKD. The length of the CDR3 is 21 residues. J lost 1 base, V lost 0 bases, and 8 bases had no gene match. CDR3 DNA: TGTGCCTGTGACACCGTACTGGGGGATACGCGTCTTTCCTGGGACACCCGACAGATGTTTTTC. Protein: CACDTVLGDTRLSWDTRQMFF.